The 27 T cell receptor beta chains below all came from one sample that was sequenced in a study of low-dose radiotherapy and immunotherapy resistance in tumors. TRAV and TRBV primers primed cDNA for both TCRalpha and TCRbeta. TCRs were put through 20 to 25 PCR cycles of amplification with Phusion. A constant-region primer and the V-primer adapter served as the primer pair. TCRdb recomputed calls from the reads with MiXCR, one row per CDR3 protein. The sample lists about 89,000 distinct CDR3 sequences; more than 8% were seen once. Time point given: before trial treatment. The sequenced sample was PBMCs, obtained before treatment. These receptors came from a male donor with prostate cancer.

In this sample, this clonotype turned up many times. V is TRBV20-1 and J is TRBJ2-6; 9 positions match TRBD1. Germline CDR1 is DFQATT and CDR2 is SNEGSKA (reference sequence). Unmatched junction bases numbered 7, after V lost 1 base and J lost 0 bases. This CDR3 has 18 residues. In nucleotides, the CDR3 is TGCAGTGCTAGAGTCCGGGACAGGGCTCTCTCTGGGGCCAACGTCCTGACTTTC. Residues: CSARVRDRALSGANVLTF.

The table lists this clonotype with many counts. The chain has TRBV10-3 and TRBJ2-5, with TRBD1 matching over 10 bases. The V gene end was trimmed by 1 base and the J gene end by 3 bases; junction bases not matched to a gene: 8. Germline assignment: CDR1 ENHRY and CDR2 SYGVKD. The CDR3 loop spans 17 amino acids. The CDR3 here is CAISEWERDRGEETQYF. DNA of the CDR3: TGTGCCATCAGTGAGTGGGAGAGGGACAGGGGAGAAGAGACCCAGTACTTC.

This clonotype was counted at least ten times. V and J are TRBV18 and TRBJ1-6; TRBD1 might be the D (6 bases). V was trimmed by 3 bases and J by 7 bases, leaving 7 bases between them. The CDR3 loop spans 13 amino acids. Germline loops: CDR1 KGHSH, CDR2 LQKENI. The CDR3 is CASSPDRNSPLHF. DNA for the CDR3: TGTGCCAGCTCACCCGACAGGAATTCACCCCTCCACTTT.

This clonotype was counted many times. The chain links TRBV7-2 to TRBJ1-5; tentative D call: TRBD1 (5 bases). Trimming pared 5 bases from V and 5 bases from J, leaving 13 bases between. The CDR3 runs to 14 residues. Germline CDR1 is SGHTA and CDR2 is FQGNSA. The CDR3 protein is CASSPDTTHQPQHF. CDR3 coding DNA: TGTGCCAGCAGCCCGGACACCACCCATCAGCCCCAGCATTTT.

This clonotype was counted at least ten times. The DNA for the CDR3 is TGTGCCAGCAGGGACCCGACAGGGGTCTATGGCTACACCTTC. Protein product: CASRDPTGVYGYTF. The chain links TRBV6-2 or TRBV6-3 to TRBJ1-2, with 8 bases identical to TRBD1. Germline lookup yields CDR1 MNHEY and CDR2 SVGEGT. Trimming at V came to 6 bases and at J to 4 bases, leaving 7 bases not matched to a gene. The CDR3 runs 14 residues.

The sample holds many counts of this clonotype. The rearrangement links TRBV7-2 to TRBJ2-7; D unclear. The CDR3 spans 13 residues. V was trimmed by 0 bases and J by 6 bases, leaving 9 bases between them. The germline V gene encodes CDR1 SGHTA and CDR2 FQGNSA. This CDR3 is CASSLATSIEQYF. The CDR3 bases are TGTGCCAGCAGCTTAGCGACCTCAATCGAGCAGTACTTC.

In its sample, this clonotype was seen many times. The DNA of the CDR3 is TGTGCCATCACCGTCCAGGGGTCGGGGGGCACAGATACGCAGTATTTT. Its protein product is CAITVQGSGGTDTQYF. The chain is built from TRBV10-3 and TRBJ2-3, with D perhaps being TRBD1 or TRBD2 (6 bases each). Trimming took off 7 bases at V and 1 base at J, with 18 bases between the two ends. CDR1 is ENHRY and CDR2 is SYGVKD in the germline V gene. This CDR3 comprises 16 residues.

This clonotype was seen ten or more times. The chain carries TRBV6-2 or TRBV6-3 and TRBJ2-1, with 15 positions matching TRBD2. V dropped 6 bases and J dropped 4; count of bases not matched to a gene: 16. The germline gives CDR1 MNHEY, CDR2 SVGEGT. There are 20 residues in the CDR3. As DNA, the CDR3 is TGTGCCAGCAGCCAATTCACCCCCGGGACTAGCGGGAGGCCTTACAATGAGCAGTTCTTC. Protein: CASSQFTPGTSGRPYNEQFF.

This clonotype has ten or more counts. The chain couples TRBV7-2 to TRBJ2-2; D unclear. Trimming cost V 3 bases and J 2 bases, with 10 bases left between them. There are 15 residues in the CDR3. The V gene's germline CDR1 is SGHTA and CDR2 FQGNSA. The CDR3 loop is CASSFLGINTGELFF. The CDR3, as DNA: TGTGCCAGCAGCTTTCTTGGGATCAACACCGGGGAGCTGTTTTTT.

In this sample, this clonotype turned up many times. The CDR3 is CASKGRTYLYNEQFF. The CDR3 DNA reads as TGTGCCAGCAAAGGAAGGACTTACCTCTACAATGAGCAGTTCTTC. The rearrangement uses TRBV21-1 and TRBJ2-1; the D segment call TRBD2 is taken from the table without a DNA check. TRBV21-1 is described as a pseudogene. This CDR3 spans 15 amino acids.

This clonotype was observed once. This chain connects TRBV6-5 to TRBJ2-2, with TRBD2 as a possible D gene (5 bases). V was shortened by 6 bases and J by 1 base, with 15 bases between the two germline ends. The CDR3 covers 16 residues. Germline CDR1 is MNHEY and CDR2 is SVGAGI. The CDR3 reads CASRLGSVGNTGELFF. The DNA of the CDR3 is TGTGCCAGCAGACTAGGTTCGGTGGGGAACACCGGGGAGCTGTTTTTT.

On this clonotype: A read error is the likely source, as a far larger clone sits one nucleotide away. The chain employs TRBV21-1 and TRBJ2-7; TRBD2, the table's D call, was not compared with the DNA. TRBJ2-1 matches the DNA end more closely, so the J call is doubtful. TRBV21-1 is labeled a pseudogene. The CDR3 extends over 17 amino acids. In nucleotides, the CDR3 is TGTGCCAGCAGCAAAGAGAGCGGGGGAGATCTGCTGCTTGAGCAGTTCTTC. Residues: CASSKESGGDLLLEQFF.

In its sample, this clonotype was seen many times. The chain has TRBV4-2 and TRBJ1-2, with unresolved D. Germline-derived CDR1 and CDR2 are LGHNA and YNFKEQ. The germline V and J ends were trimmed by 5 bases and 2 bases, with 15 bases remaining between them. The CDR3 spans 15 residues. CDR3 sequence (DNA): TGTGCCAGCAGCGGATTAGCAGGAACCAACTATGGCTACACCTTC. Protein product: CASSGLAGTNYGYTF.

This clonotype was detected ten times or more. J is TRBJ2-2 and V is TRBV3-1; D possibly corresponds to TRBD2 (5 bases). V dropped 4 bases and J dropped 4 bases, with 10 bases sitting between them. The CDR3 sequence is 14 residues long. Germline V gene lookup returns CDR1 LGHDT and CDR2 YNNKEL (reference sequence). CDR3: CASSPPGLTGELFF. The DNA for the CDR3 is TGTGCCAGCAGCCCACCCGGACTCACCGGGGAGCTGTTTTTT.

This clonotype was counted a single time. A read error is the likely source, as a far larger clone sits one nucleotide away. The chain is built from TRBV7-9 and TRBJ2-4; D perhaps matches TRBD1 (6 bases). V was pared by 3 bases and J by 14 bases, with 17 bases between. CDR1 and CDR2 (germline): SEHNR, FQNEAQ (reference sequence). The CDR3 runs 13 residues. The CDR3 sequence: CASSLWDNYEKYF. The CDR3 DNA reads as TGTGCCAGCAGCTTGTGGGACAACTACGAGAAGTACTTC.

In this sample, this clonotype turned up many times. The chain is built from TRBV3-1 and TRBJ2-7; D is undetermined. The length of the CDR3 is 14 residues. Between the trimmed V and J ends, which lost 2 bases and 0 bases, there was a span of 8 bases. Germline V lookup: CDR1 LGHDT, CDR2 YNNKEL (reference sequence). The CDR3 DNA is TGTGCCAGCAGCCAAAGGACCATCTCCTACGAGCAGTACTTC. This codes for CASSQRTISYEQYF.

J is TRBJ2-7 and V is TRBV4-2; D possibly uses TRBD1 or TRBD2 (5 bases each). The CDR3 length is 14 residues. The germline V gene has CDR1 LGHNA and CDR2 YNFKEQ. Trimming cost V 5 bases and J 3 bases, with 14 bases left between them. The CDR3 reads CASSYKGPSYEQYF. CDR3 DNA: TGTGCCAGCAGCTACAAGGGACCTAGCTACGAGCAGTACTTC.

Many counts were recorded for this clonotype. The rearrangement joins TRBV6-1 to TRBJ2-1; 7 positions match TRBD2. CDR1 is MNHNS and CDR2 is SASEGT in the germline V gene. The CDR3 extends over 14 amino acids. Trimming at V came to 6 bases and at J to 7 bases, leaving 9 bases not matched to a gene. CDR3 sequence reads: CASSAGVLANEQFF. The CDR3 DNA reads as TGTGCCAGCAGCGCGGGAGTATTGGCGAATGAGCAGTTCTTC.

This clonotype was counted at least ten times. V gene TRBV28 combines with J gene TRBJ1-5; D possibly corresponds to TRBD1 (5 bases). V lost 5 bases and J lost 0, with 11 bases in between. In germline, CDR1 is MDHEN, CDR2 SYDVKM. This CDR3 comprises 15 residues. The CDR3 DNA is TGTGCCAGCAGTCACGGGACGTTTAGCAATCAGCCCCAGCATTTT. Its protein is CASSHGTFSNQPQHF.

At least ten counts were recorded for this clonotype. The V and J genes are TRBV6-2 or TRBV6-3 and TRBJ2-1; 9 bases align to TRBD2. J lost 9 bases, V lost 7 bases, and 19 bases had no gene match. The CDR3 covers 17 residues. CDR1 and CDR2 from the germline V gene are MNHEY and SVGEGT. The CDR3 region is CASIFVAGDFPGGEQFF. The CDR3 DNA reads TGTGCCAGCATCTTCGTAGCGGGAGATTTCCCCGGGGGTGAGCAGTTCTTC.

This clonotype came up many times. The chain combines TRBV13 with TRBJ1-1, with D unclear. V lost 3 bases and J lost 11, with 16 bases in between. The CDR3 sequence is 13 residues long. Germline V CDR1 and CDR2: PRHDT, FYEKMQ (reference sequence). CDR3 sequence: CASSFNVLGEAFF. In nucleotides, the CDR3 is TGTGCCAGCAGCTTCAATGTCTTGGGTGAGGCTTTCTTT.

The chain carries TRBV14 and TRBJ2-3, with D maybe TRBD2 (5 bases). The CDR3 covers 16 residues. Germline loops: CDR1 SGHDN, CDR2 FVKESK. V lost 0 bases, J lost 2 bases, and 12 bases lay in between. The CDR3 loop reads CASSQEGSGFTDTQYF. CDR3 in DNA: TGTGCCAGCAGCCAAGAAGGATCGGGATTCACAGATACGCAGTATTTT.

At least ten counts were recorded for this clonotype. The genes are TRBV2 and TRBJ2-7; 7 nucleotides match TRBD1. The germline V gene has CDR1 SNHLY and CDR2 FYNNEI. The CDR3 has 13 amino acids. The J segment lost 1 base and the V segment lost 9 bases, leaving 6 bases of the junction unmatched. The CDR3 DNA is TGTGCCAGAGGGGGCAGGGGGTCCTACGAGCAGTACTTC. Translation: CARGGRGSYEQYF.

This clonotype occurred many times. The chain employs TRBV9 and TRBJ2-5; 9 bases map to TRBD2. V gave up 0 bases and J gave up 5 bases; unmatched junction bases: 8. CDR3 size: 16 residues. Germline-derived CDR1 and CDR2 are SGDLS and YYNGEE. CDR3 residues: CASSVAVREGQETQYF. In DNA, the CDR3 is TGTGCCAGCAGCGTAGCGGTGCGGGAGGGCCAGGAGACCCAGTACTTC.

The rearrangement joins TRBV28 to TRBJ2-1, with TRBD2 matching over 9 bases. CDR3 size: 13 residues. The germline CDR1 and CDR2 sequences are MDHEN and SYDVKM. V was pared by 5 bases and J by 7 bases, with 3 bases of the junction left unmatched. The CDR3 bases are TGTGCCAGCAGTCGTAGCGGGAGAAATGAGCAGTTCTTC. Translation gives CASSRSGRNEQFF. The whole variable domain, filled in from reference TRBV28 and TRBJ2-1, reads DVKVTQSSRYLVKRTGEKVFLECVQDMDHENMFWYRQDPGLGLRLIYFSYDVKMKEKGDIPEGYSVSREKKERFSLILESASTNQTSMYLCASSRSGRNEQFFGPGTRLTVL.

The chain uses TRBV3-1 and TRBJ2-1, with D maybe TRBD2 (5 bases). CDR3 length: 16 amino acids. Per germline, CDR1 LGHDT and CDR2 YNNKEL (reference sequence). Trimming cost V 4 bases and J 0 bases, with 13 bases left between them. The CDR3 region is CASSPRENRSYNEQFF. The CDR3 DNA reads TGTGCCAGCAGCCCCCGGGAAAATCGCTCCTACAATGAGCAGTTCTTC.

This clonotype was counted ten times or more. This CDR3 reads CSVQRGTGEKLFF. CDR3 DNA sequence: TGCAGCGTTCAACGGGGCACGGGTGAAAAACTGTTTTTT. The chain combines TRBV29-1 with TRBJ1-4; D is possibly TRBD1 (5 bases). V was cut by 5 bases and J by 7 bases, with 14 bases left in between. CDR1 is SQVTM and CDR2 is ANQGSEA in the germline V gene. This CDR3 comprises 13 residues. Drawing the rest from reference TRBV29-1 and TRBJ1-4, the complete variable domain is SAVISQKPSRDICQRGTSLTIQCQVDSQVTMMFWYRQQPGQSLTLIATANQGSEATYESGFVIDKFPISRPNLTFSTLTVSNMSPEDSSIYLCSVQRGTGEKLFFGSGTQLSVL.